This T cell receptor beta chain emerged from a study of shared clonotypes between healthy human individuals (dated by TCRdb to about 2020). As for the study more broadly: Three men and two women, aged 18 to 49 years, made up the cohort. For each donor, CD4 naive and CD4 memory were each given three plates, CD8 naive was given two plates, and CD8 memory was given one plate. To estimate repertoire size and how much clonotypes are shared between individuals, the study performed deep sequencing of blood TCR repertoires from a few healthy adults. Libraries were prepared and TCR repertoires were sequenced by different laboratories using diverse techniques, in order to increase sequencing depth and limit assay-specific biases. Each donor's leukapheresis produced roughly between roughly 0.85 and 9.5 billion PBMCs.

Healthy HIV-negative adults with no recently reported acute infections or vaccinations were included as donors. Every donor was a Caucasian adult residing in Nashville, Tennessee, USA. Magnetic negative selection was used to enrich CD4+ T cells, after which naive cells were positively selected on CD45RA and the negative fraction became the memory subset. After blood collection by leukapheresis, PBMCs were isolated using Ficoll-Histopaque density gradient centrifugation and then cryopreserved in the vapor phase of liquid nitrogen. Purity and quantity of every magnetically sorted T cell population were checked by analytical flow cytometry. Each sorted fraction had its genomic DNA isolated and then quantified by UV absorbance on a Nanodrop 2000c. Concerning this clone: Its antigen is currently not known. Per-base quality was not reported, and no clone a single base away is much larger than it.

Using the deep immunoSEQ assay, TCR CDR3 regions were amplified from genomic DNA by multiplex PCR. Extracted genomic DNA from each cell subset was distributed evenly across all wells of several immunoSEQ 96-well plates, and each plate was treated as a replicate. For sorted subsets, about 200 ng genomic DNA, equal to 30,000 to 35,000 T cell genomes, was loaded into each replicate PCR. The purified libraries were quantified using a Qubit 3.0 fluorometer, sized with a Bioanalyzer 2100, and then quantified again using the KAPA Library Quantification kit. A separate single-read 150-cycle Illumina NextSeq 550 flow cell was used to sequence each immunoSEQ 96-well plate. On the study's bioinformatics: Because the immunoSEQ output held only junctional sequences and lacked quality scores, the filtering could not match the filtering applied to full-length reads. Sequences were annotated with PyIR, a Python wrapper for IgBLAST v1.9, using IMGT germline references to assign V/J genes and CDR3. Any read was removed if the V/J assignment was weak (E-value above 1e-6), the CDR3 was missing, or the read contained stop codons, out-of-frame junctions, or ambiguous translated residues. V3J clonotypes were defined as sequences sharing the same inferred V gene, J gene, and CDR3 amino acid sequence. The percentage overlap between two repertoires was calculated by dividing the number of shared unique clonotypes by the size of the smaller repertoire. Three approaches were used to assess repertoire richness: RTK rarefaction, the Chao1 estimator, and Recon v2.1 estimates of unobserved clonotypes. For all TCRbeta clonotypes obtained by the gDNA method from a handful of donors, generation probabilities were computed with OLGA. In TCRdb, the immuneACCESS table is reduced to in-frame sequences with V and J assigned. These tables do not hold every clone; where another copy was compared, an unresolved V gene accounts for under half, and the others remain unexplained. V, J and clone size are taken as reported in that table, and D and trimming were inferred from the DNA itself. This sample is represented by about 1 million clones; about 75% of them were singletons. The top ten clones comprise 1.4% of the sample.

Results and caveats for the whole study, not just this receptor: Pairwise subsampling led to the expectation that sequencing depth would affect the degree of clonotype sharing among donors. Sampling was limited to blood, and TCR repertoires in tissue likely differ from TCR repertoires in blood. Higher generation probabilities were observed for clonotypes shared by all four sorted-subset donors than for non-shared clonotypes. Estimated clonotype richness was generally larger for naive than for memory subsets. Sharing across a few donors was observed for about 5% of naive CD4, 3.5% of naive CD8, 2% to 2.5% of memory CD4, and roughly 0.4% of memory CD8 clonotypes. Because the study included a small number of donors, the genetic and exposure-history diversity represented was limited. Even with the large sequencing depth, rarefaction of the sorted-subset datasets indicated that sequencing was incomplete.

The sequencing input was memory CD4+ T cells sorted from blood. Taken with the paper, the label for cell subset or site translates to: CD45RA-negative fraction. The clonotype comes from a man aged 18 to 30 in good health.

The nucleotide sequence is given as TGTGCCAGCAGCCCCCAAGGGGGCTCCTACGAGCAGTACTTC. Translated, this gives CASSPQGGSYEQYF. The chain was built from TRBV5-6 and TRBJ2-7, with TRBD1 perhaps the D gene, on 6 matching bases. According to the germline V gene, CDR1 reads SGHDT and CDR2 reads YYEEEE. Relative to germline, V is 4 bases shorter and J is 0 bases shorter, with 11 bases between their ends. The CDR3, from cysteine to phenylalanine, totals 14 residues. Only the CDR3 portion is preserved as DNA: 42 bases, with reading frame beginning at the first base.